Below, 9 T cell receptor beta chains from the same sample are listed, as sequenced in a study of graft-versus-host responses after intestinal transplantation. Produced via immunoSEQ multiplex PCR; TCRdb's table is partial and in-frame only. The repertoire holds around 110,000 clones, with 90% as singletons. Their antigens remain unidentified. Sample: unstimulated CD4+ T cells sorted from spleen or lymph node cells, taken before intestinal transplant. The receptors derive from a human donor who received an intestinal transplant.

This chain joins TRBV6-5 and TRBJ2-1, with 9 bases fitting TRBD1. The CDR3 runs to 15 residues. V lost 6 bases, J lost 6 bases, and 9 bases stayed unmatched. The germline V gene encodes CDR1 MNHEY and CDR2 SVGAGI. CDR3 bases: TGTGCCAGCAGCGTGACAGGGGGATTTAGCAATGAGCAGTTCTTC. This gives the protein CASSVTGGFSNEQFF.

The chain carries TRBV2 and TRBJ1-1, with 12 bases aligning to TRBD1. The CDR3 totals 18 residues. Germline trimming cut 6 bases from V and 1 base from J; bases unmatched to any gene: 12. From germline, CDR1 is SNHLY and CDR2 FYNNEI. The CDR3 DNA reads as TGTGCCAGCAGATTCCCCCGGGACAGGGGGCGAAAGAACACTGAAGCTTTCTTT. Its protein is CASRFPRDRGRKNTEAFF.

The chain joins TRBV5-8 to TRBJ2-3, with D possibly TRBD1 on 6 matching bases. The CDR3 spans 15 residues. V dropped 4 bases and J dropped 2 bases, with 14 bases sitting between them. Germline V gene sequence: CDR1 SGHTS, CDR2 YDEGEE. The CDR3 protein is CASSPGQLLTDTQYF. The CDR3 coding sequence is TGTGCCAGCAGCCCGGGACAATTACTCACAGATACGCAGTATTTT.

The DNA of the CDR3 is TGCGCCAGCAGCGGACAGGGGGCGCCCTATGGCTACACCTTC. Amino acids: CASSGQGAPYGYTF. This chain connects TRBV5-1 to TRBJ1-2; the match to TRBD1 covers 11 bases. This CDR3 has 14 residues. CDR1 and CDR2 from the germline V gene are SGHRS and YFSETQ. V shed 4 bases and J 4 bases; nucleotides not matched to a gene: 3.

This chain connects TRBV5-1 to TRBJ2-7; D may be TRBD1 (5 bases). The CDR3 covers 14 residues. V lost 2 bases, J lost 0 bases, and 9 bases lay in between. Germline V CDR1 and CDR2: SGHRS, YFSETQ. CDR3 DNA: TGCGCCAGCAGCTTAAGACAGCACTCCTACGAGCAGTACTTC. This gives the protein CASSLRQHSYEQYF. Complete variable domain (other parts from reference TRBV5-1 and TRBJ2-7): KAGVTQTPRYLIKTRGQQVTLSCSPISGHRSVSWYQQTPGQGLQFLFEYFSETQRNKGNFPGRFSGRQFSNSRSEMNVSTLELGDSALYLCASSLRQHSYEQYFGPGTRLTVT.

This chain joins TRBV10-3 and TRBJ2-7, with TRBD2 matching 7 bases. V lost 3 bases and J lost 2; bases outside the gene matches: 7. The CDR3 is 15 residues long. The germline CDR1 and CDR2 sequences are ENHRY and SYGVKD. The CDR3 DNA reads TGTGCCATCAGTGATCGGACTAGAGGAACCTACGAGCAGTACTTC. It yields the protein CAISDRTRGTYEQYF.

This chain uses TRBV6-1 with TRBJ1-2, with TRBD1 identical over 7 bases. Germline assignment: CDR1 MNHNS and CDR2 SASEGT. This CDR3 spans 12 amino acids. The ends lost 11 bases at V and 3 bases at J; junction bases unmatched: 6. CDR3 DNA: TGTGCCGGAGCCGGGACAGACTATGGCTACACCTTC. As protein: CAGAGTDYGYTF.

The genes are TRBV5-4 and TRBJ2-5, with 14 bases identical to TRBD2. This CDR3 contains 19 residues. Per the germline V gene, CDR1 is SGHNT and CDR2 is YYREEE (reference sequence). Trimming removed 7 bases from V and 4 bases from J; junction bases left unmatched: 18. Here the CDR3 DNA reads TGTGCCAGCCGACCCGGGGGGACTAGCGGGAGACGAGGCAGAGAGACCCAGTACTTC. Amino acid sequence: CASRPGGTSGRRGRETQYF.

The DNA of the CDR3 is TGCAGCGTTGAACAGGGATTGGTGAACACTGAAGCTTTCTTT. Translated, it gives CSVEQGLVNTEAFF. The chain is built from TRBV29-1 and TRBJ1-1, with D possibly TRBD1 on 5 matching bases. Trimming stripped 2 bases from V and 0 bases from J, with 10 bases between. CDR3 length: 14 residues. Germline CDR1 is SQVTM and CDR2 is ANQGSEA.